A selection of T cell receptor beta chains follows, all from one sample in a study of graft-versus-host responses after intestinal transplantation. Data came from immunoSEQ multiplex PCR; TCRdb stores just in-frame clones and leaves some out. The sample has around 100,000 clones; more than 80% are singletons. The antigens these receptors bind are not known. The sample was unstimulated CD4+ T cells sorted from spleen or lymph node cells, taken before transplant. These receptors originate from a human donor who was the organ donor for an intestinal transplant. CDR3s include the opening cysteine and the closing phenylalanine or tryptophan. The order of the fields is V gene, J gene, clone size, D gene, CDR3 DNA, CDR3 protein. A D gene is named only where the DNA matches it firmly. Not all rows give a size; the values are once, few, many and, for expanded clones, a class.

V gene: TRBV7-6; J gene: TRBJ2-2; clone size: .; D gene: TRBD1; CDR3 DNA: TGTGCCAGCAGCCCAACAGGGGAGAACACCGGGGAGCTGTTTTTT; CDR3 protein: CASSPTGENTGELFF
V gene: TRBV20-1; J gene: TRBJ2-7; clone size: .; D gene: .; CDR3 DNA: TGCAGTGCTACCCGTCTTGGCGAGCAGTACTTC; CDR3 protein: CSATRLGEQYF
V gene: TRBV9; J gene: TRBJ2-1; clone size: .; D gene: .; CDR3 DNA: TGTGCCAGCAGCGTAGGGTCCTCCCCCTACAATGAGCAGTTCTTC; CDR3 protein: CASSVGSSPYNEQFF
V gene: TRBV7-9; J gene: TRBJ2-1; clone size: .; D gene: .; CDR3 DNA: TGTGCCAGCAGCTTAGTTTTCCTAGAAACCCGCTCCAATGAGCAGTTCTTC; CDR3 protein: CASSLVFLETRSNEQFF
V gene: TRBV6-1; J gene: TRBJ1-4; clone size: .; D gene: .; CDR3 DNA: TGTGCCAGCAGTGTCTTACGGGGGAGTGGGGGTTTAGGTGAAAAACTGTTTTTT; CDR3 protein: CASSVLRGSGGLGEKLFF
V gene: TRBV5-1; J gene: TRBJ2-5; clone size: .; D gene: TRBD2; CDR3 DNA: TGCGCCAGCAGCTTACTTTTTAGCGGGAGGGAAGAGACCCAGTACTTC; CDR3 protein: CASSLLFSGREETQYF
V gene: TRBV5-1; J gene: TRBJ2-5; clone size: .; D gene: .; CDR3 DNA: TGCGCCAGCAGCTTCCTACTAGGCCACCAAGAGACCCAGTACTTC; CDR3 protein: CASSFLLGHQETQYF
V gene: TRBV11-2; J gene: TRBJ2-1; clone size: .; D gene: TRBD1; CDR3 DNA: TGTGCCAGCAGCCTAGACAGGGGATCCTACAATGAGCAGTTCTTC; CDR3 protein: CASSLDRGSYNEQFF
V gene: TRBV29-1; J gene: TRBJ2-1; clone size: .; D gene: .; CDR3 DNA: TGCAGCGTTCGGGGCTACAATGAGCAGTTCTTC; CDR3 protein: CSVRGYNEQFF
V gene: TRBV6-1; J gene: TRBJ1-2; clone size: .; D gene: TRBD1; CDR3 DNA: TGTGCCAGCAGTGAAGTCACCAGGGGGCTCTATGGCTACACCTTC; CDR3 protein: CASSEVTRGLYGYTF
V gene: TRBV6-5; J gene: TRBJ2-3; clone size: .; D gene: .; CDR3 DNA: TGTGCCAGCAGTGTTACACGGCGTGCGGATACGCAGTATTTT; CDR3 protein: CASSVTRRADTQYF
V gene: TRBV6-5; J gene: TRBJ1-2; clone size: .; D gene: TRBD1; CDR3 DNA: TGTGCCAGCAGCCACGGGACAGGATATGGCTACACCTTC; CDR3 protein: CASSHGTGYGYTF
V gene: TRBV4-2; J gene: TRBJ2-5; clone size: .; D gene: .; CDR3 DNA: TGTGCCAGCAGCCCGATAGGCTTGTACCAAGAGACCCAATACTTC; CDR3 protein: CASSPIGLYQETQYF
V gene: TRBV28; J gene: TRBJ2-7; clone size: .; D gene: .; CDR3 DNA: TGTGCCAGCGGGGCAGGGTTGGGCGAGCAGTACTTC; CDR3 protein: CASGAGLGEQYF
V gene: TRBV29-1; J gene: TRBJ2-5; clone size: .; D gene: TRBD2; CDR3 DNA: TGCAGCGCCAGCGGGAAGGGAGGAGAGACCCAGTACTTC; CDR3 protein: CSASGKGGETQYF
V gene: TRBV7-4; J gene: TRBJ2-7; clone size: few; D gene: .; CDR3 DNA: TGTGCCAGCAGCCCCGAGGGTGCGGGGTACGAGCAGTACTTC; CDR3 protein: CASSPEGAGYEQYF
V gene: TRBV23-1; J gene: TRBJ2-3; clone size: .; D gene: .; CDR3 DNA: TGCGCCAGCAGACCCAGACCAGGAGATACGCAGTATTTT; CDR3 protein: CASRPRPGDTQYF
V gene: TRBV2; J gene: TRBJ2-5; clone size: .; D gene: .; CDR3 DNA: TGTGCCAGCAGGGGGGAATGGGAGACCCAGTACTTC; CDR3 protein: CASRGEWETQYF
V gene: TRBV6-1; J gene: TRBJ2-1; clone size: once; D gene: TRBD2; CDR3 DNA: TGTGCCAGCAGTCCCCGGGGGGGAGAAGGCTATGAGCAGTTCTTC; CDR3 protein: CASSPRGGEGYEQFF
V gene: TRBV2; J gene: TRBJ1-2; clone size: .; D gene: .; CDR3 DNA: TGTGCCAGCAGGGACCTTTGGACTCGCCACGGGGGCTACACCTTC; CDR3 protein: CASRDLWTRHGGYTF
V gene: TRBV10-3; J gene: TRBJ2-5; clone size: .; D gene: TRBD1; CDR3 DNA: TGTGCCATCAGTGATGGGACAGGGGACGAGACCCAGTACTTC; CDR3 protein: CAISDGTGDETQYF
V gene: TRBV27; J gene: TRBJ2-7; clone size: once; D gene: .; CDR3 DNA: TGTGCCAGCAAACGAGCGGGTGTCTCCTACGAGCAGTACTTC; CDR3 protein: CASKRAGVSYEQYF
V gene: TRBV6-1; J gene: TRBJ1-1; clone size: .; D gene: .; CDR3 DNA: TGTGCCAGCAGTTCTTACCAGGGTTCAACTGAAGCTTTCTTT; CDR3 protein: CASSSYQGSTEAFF
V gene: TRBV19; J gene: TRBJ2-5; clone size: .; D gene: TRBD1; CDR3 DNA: TGTGCCAGTAGTAGGGACAGAGAAGAGACCCAGTACTTC; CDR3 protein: CASSRDREETQYF
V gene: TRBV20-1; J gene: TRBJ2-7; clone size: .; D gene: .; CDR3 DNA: TGCAGTGCTAGTAGGGGATACGAGCAGTACTTC; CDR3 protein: CSASRGYEQYF
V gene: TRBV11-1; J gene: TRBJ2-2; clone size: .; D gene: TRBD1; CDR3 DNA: TGTGCCAGCAGCCCGAGGGGGCTGGGCACCGGGGAGCTGTTTTTT; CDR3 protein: CASSPRGLGTGELFF
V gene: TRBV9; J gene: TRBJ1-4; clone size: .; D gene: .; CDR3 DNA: TGTGCCAGCAGCCCCCGGGGTGCAACTAATGAAAAACTGTTTTTT; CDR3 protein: CASSPRGATNEKLFF
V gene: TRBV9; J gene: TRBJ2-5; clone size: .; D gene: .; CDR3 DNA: TGTGCCAGCAGCTGGGGGGCTAGAGGGGATCAAGAGGCCCAGTACTTC; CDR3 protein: CASSWGARGDQEAQYF
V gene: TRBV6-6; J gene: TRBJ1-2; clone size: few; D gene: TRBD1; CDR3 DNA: TGTGCCAGCAGCGGCGACCAGGGGGCTATTGGCTACACCTTC; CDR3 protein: CASSGDQGAIGYTF
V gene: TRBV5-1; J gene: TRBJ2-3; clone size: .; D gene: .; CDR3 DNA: TGCGCCAGCAGCTCTGGACAGTCCACAGATACGCAGTATTTT; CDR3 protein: CASSSGQSTDTQYF
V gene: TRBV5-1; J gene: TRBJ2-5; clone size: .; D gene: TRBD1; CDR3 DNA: TGCGCCAGCAGCTTGACAGGGGGGGAGACCCAGTACTTC; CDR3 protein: CASSLTGGETQYF
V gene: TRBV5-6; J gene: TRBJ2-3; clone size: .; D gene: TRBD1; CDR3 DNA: TGTGCCAGCAGCCCGACAGGGGAAAGGAGAGATACGCAGTATTTT; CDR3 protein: CASSPTGERRDTQYF
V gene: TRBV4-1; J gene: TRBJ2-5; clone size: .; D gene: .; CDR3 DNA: TGCGCCAGCAGCCAAGCCACGTTTAGTGGAGAGACCCAGTACTTC; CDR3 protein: CASSQATFSGETQYF
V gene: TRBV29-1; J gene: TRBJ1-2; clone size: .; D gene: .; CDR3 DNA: TGCAGCGCTGGGGGTGGGCGGACGGAGGGAGGCTACACCTTC; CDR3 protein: CSAGGGRTEGGYTF
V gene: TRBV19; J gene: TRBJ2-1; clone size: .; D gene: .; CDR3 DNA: TGTGCCAGTAGTATAGCCAGGGCCCACAATGAGCAGTTCTTC; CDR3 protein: CASSIARAHNEQFF
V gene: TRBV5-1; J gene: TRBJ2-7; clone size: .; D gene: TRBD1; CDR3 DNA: TGCGCCAGCAGCTTGGTGACAGGGGTCGAGCAGTACTTC; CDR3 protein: CASSLVTGVEQYF
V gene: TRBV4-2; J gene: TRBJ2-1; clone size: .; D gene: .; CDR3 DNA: TGTGCCAGCAGCCAACTTCGTTGGCTGGGGGCAGGGAATGAGCAGTTCTTC; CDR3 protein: CASSQLRWLGAGNEQFF
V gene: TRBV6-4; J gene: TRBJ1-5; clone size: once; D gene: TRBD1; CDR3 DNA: TGTGCCAGCAGTCCAGGGGGCGGCCAGCCCCAGCATTTT; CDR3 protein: CASSPGGGQPQHF
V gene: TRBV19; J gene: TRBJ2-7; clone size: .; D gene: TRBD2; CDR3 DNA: TGTGCCAGCTCACTAGCGGACGATTACGAGCAGTACTTC; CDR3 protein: CASSLADDYEQYF
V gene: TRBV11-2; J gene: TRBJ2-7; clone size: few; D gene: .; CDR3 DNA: TGTGCCAGCAGCCGTCCCGGGACGGCAGAGCAGTACTTC; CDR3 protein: CASSRPGTAEQYF
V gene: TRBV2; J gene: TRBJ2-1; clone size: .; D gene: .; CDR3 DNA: TGTGCCAGCAGTGTCGTCAGGGAGCAGTTCTTC; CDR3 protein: CASSVVREQFF
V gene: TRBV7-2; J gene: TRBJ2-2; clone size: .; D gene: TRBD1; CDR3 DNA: TGTGCCAGCAGCTACGAACCTCCCGGGACAGCTAACACCGGGGAGCTGTTTTTT; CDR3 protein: CASSYEPPGTANTGELFF
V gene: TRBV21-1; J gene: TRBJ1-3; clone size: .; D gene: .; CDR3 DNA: TGTGCCAGCAGGCCACGACAGGACAACTCTGGAAACACCATATATTTT; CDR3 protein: CASRPRQDNSGNTIYF
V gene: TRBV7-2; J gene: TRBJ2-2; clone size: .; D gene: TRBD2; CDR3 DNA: TGTGCCAGCAGCTTCGACCGACTAGCGGGACCCACCGGGGAGCTGTTTTTT; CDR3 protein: CASSFDRLAGPTGELFF
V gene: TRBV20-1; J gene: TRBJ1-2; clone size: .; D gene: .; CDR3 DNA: TGCAGTGCTAGGCGGCAGGATGGCTACACCTTC; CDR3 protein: CSARRQDGYTF
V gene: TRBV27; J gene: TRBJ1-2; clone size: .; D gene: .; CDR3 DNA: TGTGCCAGCAGGACCGCGGTGGGTGGCTACACCTTC; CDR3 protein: CASRTAVGGYTF
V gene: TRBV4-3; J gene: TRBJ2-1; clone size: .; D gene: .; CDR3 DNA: TGCGCCAGCAGCCAGGTTACGGGAGTTACCTACAATGAGCAGTTCTTC; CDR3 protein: CASSQVTGVTYNEQFF
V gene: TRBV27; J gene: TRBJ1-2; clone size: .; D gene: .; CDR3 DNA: TGTGCCAGCAGTTTAAACCCTCACTATGGCTACACCTTC; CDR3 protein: CASSLNPHYGYTF
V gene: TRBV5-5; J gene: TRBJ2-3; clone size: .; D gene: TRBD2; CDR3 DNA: TGTGCCAGCAGCTTGGAGGCTAGCGGGAGAGTGGCCACGCAGTATTTT; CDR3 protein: CASSLEASGRVATQYF
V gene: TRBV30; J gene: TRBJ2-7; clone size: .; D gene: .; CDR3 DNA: TGTGCCTGGAGTGTCAGGGCCGAGCAGTACTTC; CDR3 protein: CAWSVRAEQYF
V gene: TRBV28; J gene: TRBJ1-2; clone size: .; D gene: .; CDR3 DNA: TGTGCCAGCAGCCCAGGGGAAAACTATGGCTACACCTTC; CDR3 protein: CASSPGENYGYTF
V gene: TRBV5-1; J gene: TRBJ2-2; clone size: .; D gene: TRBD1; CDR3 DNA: TGCGCCAGCAGCTTGGGGTCTACAGGGGGGACCGGGGAGCTGTTTTTT; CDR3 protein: CASSLGSTGGTGELFF
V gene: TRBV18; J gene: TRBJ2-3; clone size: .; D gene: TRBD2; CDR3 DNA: TGTGCCAGCTCACGCGGACTAGCGGGGGGCACAGATACGCAGTATTTT; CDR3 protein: CASSRGLAGGTDTQYF
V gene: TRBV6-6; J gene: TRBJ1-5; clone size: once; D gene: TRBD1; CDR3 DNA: TGTGCCAGCAGTGGGCAGGGGGGTAGCAATCAGCCCCAGCATTTT; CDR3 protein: CASSGQGGSNQPQHF
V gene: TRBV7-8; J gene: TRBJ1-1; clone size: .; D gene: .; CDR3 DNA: TGTGCCAGCAGCTTACTCGGGGGAGGAGGAGCTTTCTTT; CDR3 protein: CASSLLGGGGAFF
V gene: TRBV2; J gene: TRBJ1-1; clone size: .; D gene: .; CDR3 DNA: TGTGCCAGCAGTGGGGACGGGAACACTGAAGCTTTCTTT; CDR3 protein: CASSGDGNTEAFF
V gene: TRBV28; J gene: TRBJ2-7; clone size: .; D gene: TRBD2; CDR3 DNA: TGTGCCAGCACCTCCCCCGGGACTAGCGGAAAATACGAGCAGTACTTC; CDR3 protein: CASTSPGTSGKYEQYF
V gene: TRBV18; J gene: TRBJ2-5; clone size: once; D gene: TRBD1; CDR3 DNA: TGTGCCAGCTCTCCCGGGACAGGGTCGGGGGAGACCCAGTACTTC; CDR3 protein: CASSPGTGSGETQYF
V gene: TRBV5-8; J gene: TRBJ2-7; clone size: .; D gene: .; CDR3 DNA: TGTGCCAGCAGCGATCAGGGAGAGCAGTACTTC; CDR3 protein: CASSDQGEQYF